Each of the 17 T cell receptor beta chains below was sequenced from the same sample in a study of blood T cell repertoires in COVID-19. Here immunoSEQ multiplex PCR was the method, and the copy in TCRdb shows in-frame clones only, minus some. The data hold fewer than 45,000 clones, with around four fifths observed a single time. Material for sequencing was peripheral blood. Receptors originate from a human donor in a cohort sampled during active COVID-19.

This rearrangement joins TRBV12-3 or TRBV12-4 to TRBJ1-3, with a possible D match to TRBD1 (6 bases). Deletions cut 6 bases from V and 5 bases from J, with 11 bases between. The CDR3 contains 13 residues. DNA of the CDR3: TGTGCCAGCAGCCGGACAGATCGAAACACCATATATTTT. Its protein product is CASSRTDRNTIYF.

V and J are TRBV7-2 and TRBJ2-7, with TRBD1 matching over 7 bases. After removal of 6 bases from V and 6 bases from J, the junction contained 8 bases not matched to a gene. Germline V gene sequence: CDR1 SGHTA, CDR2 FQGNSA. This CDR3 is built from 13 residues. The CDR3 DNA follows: TGTGCCAGCAGTCGACAGGGATGGCGCGAGCAGTACTTC. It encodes CASSRQGWREQYF. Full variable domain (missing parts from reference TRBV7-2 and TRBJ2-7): GAGVSQSPSNKVTEKGKDVELRCDPISGHTALYWYRQSLGQGLEFLIYFQGNSAPDKSGLPSDRFSAERTGGSVSTLTIQRTQQEDSAVYLCASSRQGWREQYFGPGTRLTVT.

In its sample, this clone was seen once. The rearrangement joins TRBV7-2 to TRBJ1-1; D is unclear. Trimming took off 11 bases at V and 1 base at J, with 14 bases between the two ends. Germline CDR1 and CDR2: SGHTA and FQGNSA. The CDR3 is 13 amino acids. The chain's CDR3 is CAGSTHQNTEAFF. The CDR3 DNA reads TGTGCCGGTAGTACCCACCAGAACACTGAAGCTTTCTTT.

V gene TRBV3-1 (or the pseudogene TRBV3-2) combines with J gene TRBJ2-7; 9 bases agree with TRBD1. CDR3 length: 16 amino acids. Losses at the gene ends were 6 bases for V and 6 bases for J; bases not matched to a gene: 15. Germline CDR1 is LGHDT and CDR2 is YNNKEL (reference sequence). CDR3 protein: CASSPVRDRVLCEQYF. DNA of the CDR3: TGTGCCAGCAGTCCCGTTCGGGACAGGGTCCTCTGCGAGCAGTACTTC.

The CDR3 DNA follows: TGTGCCAGTACTCCGCGGGGGGGGGCCAGCAATCAGCCCCAGCATTTT. Translated, it gives CASTPRGGASNQPQHF. The V gene is TRBV19, the J gene TRBJ1-5; maybe TRBD1 (6 bases). The V and J ends lost 7 bases and 1 base respectively, with 17 bases between them. The CDR3 has 16 residues. Germline V CDR1 and CDR2: LNHDA, SQIVND (reference sequence).

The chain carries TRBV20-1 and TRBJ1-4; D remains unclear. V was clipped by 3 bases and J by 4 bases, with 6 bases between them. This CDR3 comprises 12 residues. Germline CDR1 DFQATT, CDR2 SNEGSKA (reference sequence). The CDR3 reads CSASRGNEKLFF. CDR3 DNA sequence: TGCAGTGCTAGTCGCGGTAATGAAAAACTGTTTTTT.

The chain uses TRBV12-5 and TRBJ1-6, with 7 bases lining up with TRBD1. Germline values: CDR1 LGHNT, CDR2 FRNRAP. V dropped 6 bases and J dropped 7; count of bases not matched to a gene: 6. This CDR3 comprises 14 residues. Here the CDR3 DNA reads TGTGCTAGTGGCCCTGGGACAGTCAATTCACCCCTCCACTTT. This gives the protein CASGPGTVNSPLHF.

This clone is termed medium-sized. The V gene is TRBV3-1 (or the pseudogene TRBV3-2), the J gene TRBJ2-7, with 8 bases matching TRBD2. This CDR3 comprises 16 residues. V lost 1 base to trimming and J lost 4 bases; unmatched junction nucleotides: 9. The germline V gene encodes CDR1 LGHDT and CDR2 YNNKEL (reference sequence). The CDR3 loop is CASSQGVSGARYEQYF. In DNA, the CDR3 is TGTGCCAGCAGCCAAGGGGTTAGCGGGGCTCGATACGAGCAGTACTTC.

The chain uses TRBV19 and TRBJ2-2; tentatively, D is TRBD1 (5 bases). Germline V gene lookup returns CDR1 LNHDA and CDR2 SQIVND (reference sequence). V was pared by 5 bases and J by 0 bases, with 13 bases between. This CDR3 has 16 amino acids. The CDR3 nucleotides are TGTGCCAGTAGTCCCAGGGTTCGCGCGAACACCGGGGAGCTGTTTTTT. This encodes CASSPRVRANTGELFF.

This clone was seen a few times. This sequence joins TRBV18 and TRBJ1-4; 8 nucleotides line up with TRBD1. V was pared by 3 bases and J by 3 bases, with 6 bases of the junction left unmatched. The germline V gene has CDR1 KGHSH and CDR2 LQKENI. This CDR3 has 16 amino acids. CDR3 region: CASSPERQGSNEKLFF. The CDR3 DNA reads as TGTGCCAGCTCACCCGAGAGACAGGGGTCTAATGAAAAACTGTTTTTT.

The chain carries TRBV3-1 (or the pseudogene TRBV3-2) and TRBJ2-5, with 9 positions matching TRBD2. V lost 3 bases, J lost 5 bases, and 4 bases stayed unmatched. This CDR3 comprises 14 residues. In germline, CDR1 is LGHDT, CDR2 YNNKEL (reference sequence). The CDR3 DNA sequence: TGTGCCAGCAGCCAGCGGGGGGGCTGGGAGACCCAGTACTTC. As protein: CASSQRGGWETQYF.

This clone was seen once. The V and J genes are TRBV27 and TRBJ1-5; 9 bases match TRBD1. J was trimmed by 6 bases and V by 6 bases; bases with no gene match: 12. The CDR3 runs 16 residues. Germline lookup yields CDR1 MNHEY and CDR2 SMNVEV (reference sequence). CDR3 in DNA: TGTGCCAGCAGCCGAAGCCGGACAGGGGCGATTCAGCCCCAGCATTTT. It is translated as CASSRSRTGAIQPQHF.

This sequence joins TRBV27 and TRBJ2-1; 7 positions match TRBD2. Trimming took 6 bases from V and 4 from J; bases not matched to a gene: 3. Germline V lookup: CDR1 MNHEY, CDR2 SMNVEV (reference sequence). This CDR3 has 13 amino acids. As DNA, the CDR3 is TGTGCCAGCAGAAGTAGCGGGTACAATGAGCAGTTCTTC. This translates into CASRSSGYNEQFF.

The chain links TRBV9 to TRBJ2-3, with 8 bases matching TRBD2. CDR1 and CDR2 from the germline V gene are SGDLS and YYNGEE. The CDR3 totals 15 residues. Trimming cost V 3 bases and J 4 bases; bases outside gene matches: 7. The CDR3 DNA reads TGTGCCAGCAGCGAATCGGGACTAGGTCCAGATACGCAGTATTTT. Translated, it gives CASSESGLGPDTQYF.

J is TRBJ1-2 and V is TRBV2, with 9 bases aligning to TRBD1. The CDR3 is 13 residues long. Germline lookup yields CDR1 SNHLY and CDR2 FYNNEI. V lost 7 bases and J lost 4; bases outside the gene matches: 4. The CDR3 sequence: CASMGQGVYGYTF. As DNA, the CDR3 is TGTGCCAGCATGGGACAGGGCGTCTATGGCTACACCTTC.

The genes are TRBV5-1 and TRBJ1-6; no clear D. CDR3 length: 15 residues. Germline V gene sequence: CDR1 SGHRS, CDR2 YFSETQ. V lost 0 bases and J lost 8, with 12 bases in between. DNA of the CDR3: TGCGCCAGCAGCTTGGCGGGGTCGTTAGATTCACCCCTCCACTTT. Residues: CASSLAGSLDSPLHF.

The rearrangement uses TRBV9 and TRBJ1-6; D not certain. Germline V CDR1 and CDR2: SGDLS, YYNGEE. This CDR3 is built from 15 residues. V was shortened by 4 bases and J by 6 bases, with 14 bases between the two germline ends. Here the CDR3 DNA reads TGTGCCAGCAGCCTCTCCTCCCCTTCTAATTCACCCCTCCACTTT. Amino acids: CASSLSSPSNSPLHF.